Presented here are 16 T cell receptor beta chains from one specimen sequenced in a study of OX40 agonist ivuxolimab in advanced cancers. TCRdb's copy holds only in-frame clones and misses some; the assay was immunoSEQ multiplex PCR. The sample records 55,000 to 80,000 clones, 65% to 85% being singletons. This material consisted of CD4+ or CD8+ T cells sorted from blood, taken in a trial of the OX40 agonist ivuxolimab. Receptor source: an adult with an advanced solid tumor such as melanoma, head and neck, liver or kidney cancer.

A few counts support this clone. The rearrangement uses TRBV11-2 and TRBJ1-5; D is perhaps TRBD1 (5 bases). V lost 3 bases to trimming and J lost 7 bases, with 13 bases between them. Germline V gene sequence: CDR1 SGHAT, CDR2 FQNNGV. The length of the CDR3 is 14 residues. This chain's CDR3 is CASSLGGALQPQHF. The CDR3 nucleotides read TGTGCCAGCAGCTTGGGAGGGGCACTCCAGCCCCAGCATTTT.

The chain links TRBV7-9 to TRBJ2-1, with 10 nucleotides matching TRBD2. The CDR3 covers 16 residues. Trimming removed 1 base from V and 4 bases from J; junction bases left unmatched: 4. Germline V gene lookup returns CDR1 SEHNR and CDR2 FQNEAQ (reference sequence). The CDR3 region has the DNA TGTGCCAGCAGCTTAGGCCGGGGACTAGCGTACAATGAGCAGTTCTTC. Translated, it gives CASSLGRGLAYNEQFF.

The rearrangement joins TRBV6-5 to TRBJ2-5; 11 bases map to TRBD2. Germline CDR1 is MNHEY and CDR2 is SVGAGI. The CDR3 sequence is 15 residues long. The trim removed 6 bases at V and 0 bases at J, leaving 3 bases unmatched. CDR3 protein: CASRFSGGDQETQYF. In DNA form, the CDR3 reads TGTGCCAGCAGGTTTAGCGGGGGGGACCAAGAGACCCAGTACTTC.

The chain links TRBV4-3 to TRBJ2-2; D possibly corresponds to TRBD1 (6 bases). The germline gives CDR1 LGHNA, CDR2 YSLEER. Trimming removed 4 bases from V and 0 bases from J, with 18 bases in between. This CDR3 contains 18 residues. CDR3 in DNA: TGCGCCAGCAGCCGACATCCGGGCAGGGGCGCGAACACCGGGGAGCTGTTTTTT. Its protein is CASSRHPGRGANTGELFF.

The chain has TRBV7-6 and TRBJ1-1; 10 bases are a match to TRBD1. The germline V gene encodes CDR1 SGHVS and CDR2 FNYEAQ. J was trimmed by 3 bases and V by 6 bases; bases with no gene match: 7. The CDR3 spans 15 residues. The CDR3 DNA reads TGTGCCAGCAGGGCCGGGACAGGGGACCACACTGAAGCTTTCTTT. Translating it yields CASRAGTGDHTEAFF.

This clone was counted once. The chain uses TRBV21-1 and TRBJ2-2; the table names TRBD1, a call not compared with the DNA. TRBV21-1 counts as a pseudogene. The length of the CDR3 is 17 residues. The CDR3 DNA follows: TGTGCCAGCAGCAAAGTTTTGGACAGTGCGAACACCGGGGAGCTGTTTTTT. Protein product: CASSKVLDSANTGELFF.

This rearrangement joins TRBV6-6 to TRBJ2-6; D is ambiguous. The CDR3 spans 15 residues. Germline CDR1 is MNHNY and CDR2 is SVGAGI (reference sequence). The V and J ends lost 2 bases and 1 base respectively, with 6 bases between them. Here the CDR3 DNA reads TGTGCCAGCAGTTACCCCGGTTCTGGGGCCAACGTCCTGACTTTC. Translated, it gives CASSYPGSGANVLTF.

V is TRBV7-2 and J is TRBJ1-1; no clear D gene. The CDR3 is made up of 16 amino acids. Germline V gene lookup returns CDR1 SGHTA and CDR2 FQGNSA. V was cut by 2 bases and J by 0 bases, with 13 bases left in between. CDR3 nucleotides: TGTGCCAGCAGCTTATATCGGGGATCCATGAACACTGAAGCTTTCTTT. Translation gives CASSLYRGSMNTEAFF.

CDR3 sequence (DNA): TGTGCCAGCAGACGAATAAAAATGGGTACGCAGTATTTT. The encoded protein is CASRRIKMGTQYF. This rearrangement joins TRBV6-5 to TRBJ2-3; D gene uncertain. Germline CDR1 and CDR2: MNHEY and SVGAGI. The CDR3 covers 13 residues. The ends were cut back, 6 bases at V and 8 bases at J, with 15 bases in the middle.

The genes are TRBV5-6 and TRBJ1-5; D uncertain. Germline V gene data show CDR1 as SGHDT and CDR2 as YYEEEE. Trimming stripped 1 base from V and 7 bases from J, with 12 bases between. The CDR3 extends over 14 amino acids. This chain's CDR3 is CASSLSAVPQPQHF. The CDR3, as DNA: TGTGCCAGCAGCTTGTCGGCAGTCCCCCAGCCCCAGCATTTT.

CDR3 amino acids: CASSLVRGLMNTEAFF. CDR3 nucleotides: TGTGCCAGCAGCTTGGTTCGGGGGTTGATGAACACTGAAGCTTTCTTT. V usage is TRBV11-2 and J usage is TRBJ1-1; D might be TRBD1 (5 bases). The germline V gene has CDR1 SGHAT and CDR2 FQNNGV. There are 16 residues in the CDR3. V was cut by 3 bases and J by 0 bases, with 14 bases left in between.

This chain links TRBV5-1 with TRBJ1-2, with 9 bases lining up with TRBD1. This CDR3 is 13 amino acids long. Germline V gene sequence: CDR1 SGHRS, CDR2 YFSETQ. J lost 5 bases, V lost 4 bases, and 3 bases had no gene match. CDR3 protein: CASSETGGYGYTF. CDR3 bases: TGCGCCAGCAGCGAGACAGGGGGTTATGGCTACACCTTC.

The V gene is TRBV15, the J gene TRBJ1-2; no firm D call. CDR1 LNHNV and CDR2 YYDKDF come from the germline V gene (reference sequence). V was shortened by 1 base and J by 3 bases, with 15 bases between the two germline ends. CDR3 length: 16 residues. This CDR3 reads CATSRVVGRRDYGYTF. The CDR3 coding sequence is TGTGCCACCAGCAGAGTTGTGGGTAGAAGGGACTATGGCTACACCTTC.

By sample share, this clone is medium-sized. The chain employs TRBV7-9 and TRBJ1-2, with D unclear. The V and J ends lost 6 bases and 0 bases respectively, with 23 bases between them. The CDR3 has 18 amino acids. Germline V CDR1 and CDR2: SEHNR, FQNEAQ (reference sequence). The DNA for the CDR3 is TGTGCCAGCAGACCCCCGTTCAGGCTGTCGGGGTCTAACTATGGCTACACCTTC. Its translation: CASRPPFRLSGSNYGYTF.

The rearrangement joins TRBV7-3 to TRBJ2-3; D might be TRBD2 (5 bases). Germline V gene sequence: CDR1 SGHTA, CDR2 FQGTGA. The CDR3 has 14 amino acids. Trimming pared 8 bases from V and 8 bases from J, leaving 20 bases between. In DNA, the CDR3 is TGTGCCAGCGGTCTAGAGAGGGTAGGCGGTACGCAGTATTTT. Its translation is CASGLERVGGTQYF.

The CDR3, as DNA: TGCAGCGTTGAATTAGGCAGCTATGGCTACACCTTC. Amino acids: CSVELGSYGYTF. The rearrangement uses TRBV29-1 and TRBJ1-2; D is uncertain. CDR3 length equals 12 residues. Germline lookup yields CDR1 SQVTM and CDR2 ANQGSEA. Trimming stripped 2 bases from V and 4 bases from J, with 8 bases between.